This T cell receptor (beta chain) comes out of a study of shared clonotypes between healthy human individuals. A note on this clone: Antigen unknown.

CDR1 and CDR2 (germline): MNHEY, SMNVEV (reference sequence). This CDR3 has 19 residues. Trimming shortened V by 5 bases and J by 7 bases, and 33 bases separated the two germline ends. Genomic DNA of every subset was divided equally among multiple immunoSEQ plates. Generated by immunoSEQ multiplex PCR, the TCRdb table keeps only in-frame clones and is missing some. The sample records more than 2,000,000 clones, around nine tenths being singletons. Study-wide results and caveats: Larger richness was generally estimated for naive than memory subsets. Researchers sampled only blood; tissue repertoires likely differ.

The TCR was taken from a man aged 18 to 30 in good health. Sequencing input: naive CD4+ T cells sorted from blood. Subset specified: CD45RA+ positively selected. The chain carries TRBV27 and TRBJ2-7, with D maybe TRBD1 (6 bases). DNA of the CDR3: TGTGCCAGCAGTCAGGGGTCCGTTTCTAGGACTCTAACTCAAGGGGAGCAGTACTTC. Translation gives CASSQGSVSRTLTQGEQYF.